The rows below give T cell receptor beta chains drawn from one sample of a study of beta chain features in type 1 diabetes. Method: immunoSEQ multiplex PCR; TCRdb's copy keeps in-frame clones and lacks some. The sample carries 250,000 or so clones, about 14% recorded once. What was sequenced was naive CD4+ T cells from blood. These receptors were taken from a man aged 25-45 years with type 1 diabetes. Both conserved end residues are part of each CDR3.

TRBJ2-1 | TRBV30 | CAWSVLGQGAYNEQFF
TRBJ2-7 | TRBV6-5 | CASSYGGGEQYF
TRBJ1-1 | TRBV2 | CASSGDTEAFF
TRBJ1-4 | TRBV27 | CASSSQTGEDEKLFF
TRBJ2-5 | TRBV29-1 | CSVRVAGGRETQYF
TRBJ2-2 | TRBV2 | CASSRRGSGGGLAGELFF
TRBJ1-2 | TRBV18 | CASSSQDIYGYTF
TRBJ2-1 | TRBV5-1 | CASSSGQGASNEQFF
TRBJ1-2 | TRBV6-1 | CASSEATGTDGYTF
TRBJ2-7 | TRBV6-5 | CASRRERTGTYEQYF
TRBJ2-2 | TRBV2 | CASSVGSLSTGELFF
TRBJ2-3 | TRBV7-2 | CASSLVPGTARPSDTQYF
TRBJ2-1 | TRBV27 | CASRARLDYNEQFF
TRBJ2-7 | TRBV6-5 | CASGRRPTSYEQYF
TRBJ1-5 | TRBV6-5 | CASRDRDQPQHF
TRBJ1-1 | TRBV30 | CAWSKTGLNTEAFF
TRBJ2-3 | TRBV7-9 | CASSFYGTGGFADTQYF
TRBJ1-4 | TRBV30 | CALTAQENEKLFF
TRBJ2-3 | TRBV5-1 | CASSLTTGIDTQYF
TRBJ1-1 | TRBV7-9 | CASSPGQGDTEAFF
TRBJ2-2 | TRBV7-8 | CASSRGGRGTGELFF
TRBJ2-1 | TRBV12-5 | CASGLSRSYNEQFF
TRBJ1-2 | TRBV5-1 | CASSYAAEGYGYTF
TRBJ1-1 | TRBV29-1 | CSVQRGPNTEAFF
TRBJ1-6 | TRBV5-1 | CASSFETANNSPLHF
TRBJ1-5 | TRBV18 | CASSLTATSQGGNQPQHF
TRBJ2-3 | TRBV6-5 | CARKAGTDTQYF
TRBJ1-1 | TRBV7-2 | CASTPEGLMNTEAFF
TRBJ2-7 | TRBV11-2 | CASSLAYGTPYEQYF
TRBJ2-5 | TRBV5-6 | CASSLDEGVGETQYF
- | TRBV16 | CASSQSRVGPYEQYF
TRBJ1-2 | TRBV29-1 | CSAGAGRGYTF
TRBJ2-7 | TRBV10-2 | CASRDSMGHEQYF
TRBJ2-2 | TRBV15 | CATSRGGDVGELFF
TRBJ2-3 | TRBV11-2 | CASSEGVLATDTQYF
TRBJ1-1 | TRBV30 | CAWSGRVDTEAFF
TRBJ2-1 | TRBV5-1 | CASSLSSGGSSYNEQFF
TRBJ1-6 | TRBV11-2 | CASSLDGSSGSPLHF
TRBJ2-7 | TRBV19 | CASSMRTGVPYEQYF
TRBJ1-4 | TRBV25-1 | CASSDSGTGAGVNEKLFF
TRBJ1-1 | TRBV10-3 | CAISESRDSPEAFF
TRBJ2-1 | TRBV29-1 | CSERLAGGHEQFF
TRBJ1-2 | TRBV6-5 | CASSYRGLDYGYTF
TRBJ2-7 | TRBV11-3 | CASSRDSQRTLPSYEQYF
TRBJ2-2 | TRBV10-3 | CAIRGPSGGTGELFF
TRBJ1-1 | TRBV11-2 | CASSLTGKNTEAFF
TRBJ1-2 | TRBV7-8 | CASSRGDRGSSPYGYTF
TRBJ2-7 | TRBV10-3 | CAISGSTSGAYEQYF
TRBJ1-1 | TRBV6-1 | CASSATENTEAFF
TRBJ2-1 | TRBV5-1 | CASSLASPQGVYNEQFF
TRBJ1-5 | TRBV9 | CASSAEGARNQPQHF
TRBJ1-1 | TRBV15 | CATSRTGGKTEAFF
TRBJ2-2 | TRBV19 | CASSIDLAGGTGELFF
TRBJ2-5 | TRBV6-1 | CASSESQAAGQETQYF
TRBJ2-7 | TRBV6-5 | CASSYSRLAGYEQYF